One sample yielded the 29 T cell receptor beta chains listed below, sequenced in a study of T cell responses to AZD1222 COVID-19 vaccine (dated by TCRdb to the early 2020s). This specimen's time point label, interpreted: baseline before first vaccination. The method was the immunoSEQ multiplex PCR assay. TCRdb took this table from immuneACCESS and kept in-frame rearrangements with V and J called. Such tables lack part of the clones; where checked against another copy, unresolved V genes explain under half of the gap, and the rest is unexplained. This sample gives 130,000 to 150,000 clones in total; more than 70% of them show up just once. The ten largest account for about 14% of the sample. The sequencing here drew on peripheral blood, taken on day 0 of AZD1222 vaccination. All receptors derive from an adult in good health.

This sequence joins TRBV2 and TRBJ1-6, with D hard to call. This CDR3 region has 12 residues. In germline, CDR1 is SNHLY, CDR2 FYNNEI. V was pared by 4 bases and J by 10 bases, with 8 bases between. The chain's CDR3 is CASSGQSSPLHF. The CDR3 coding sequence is TGTGCCAGCAGTGGCCAAAGCTCACCCCTCCACTTT.

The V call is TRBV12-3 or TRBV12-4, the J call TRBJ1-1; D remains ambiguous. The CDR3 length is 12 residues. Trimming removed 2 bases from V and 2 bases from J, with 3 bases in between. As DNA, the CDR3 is TGTGCCAGCAGTTTAACTAACACTGAAGCTTTCTTT. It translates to CASSLTNTEAFF.

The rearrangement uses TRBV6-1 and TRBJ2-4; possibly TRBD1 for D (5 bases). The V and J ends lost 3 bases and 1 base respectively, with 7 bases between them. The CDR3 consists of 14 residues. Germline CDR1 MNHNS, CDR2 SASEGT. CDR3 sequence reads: CASSDSGAKNIQYF. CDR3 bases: TGTGCCAGCAGTGATTCAGGGGCCAAAAACATTCAGTACTTC.

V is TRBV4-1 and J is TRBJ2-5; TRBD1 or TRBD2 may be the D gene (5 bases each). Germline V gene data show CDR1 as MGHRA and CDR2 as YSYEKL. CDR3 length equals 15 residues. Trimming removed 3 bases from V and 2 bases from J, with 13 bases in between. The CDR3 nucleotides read TGCGCCAGCAGCCATCCCCTTGGGGGTCAAGAGACCCAGTACTTC. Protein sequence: CASSHPLGGQETQYF.

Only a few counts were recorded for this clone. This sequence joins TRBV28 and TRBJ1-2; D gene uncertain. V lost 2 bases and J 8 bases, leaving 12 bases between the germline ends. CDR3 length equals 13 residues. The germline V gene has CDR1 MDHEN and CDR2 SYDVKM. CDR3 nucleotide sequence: TGTGCCAGCAGTTTAGCGAACAGCGACGGCTACACCTTC. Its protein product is CASSLANSDGYTF.

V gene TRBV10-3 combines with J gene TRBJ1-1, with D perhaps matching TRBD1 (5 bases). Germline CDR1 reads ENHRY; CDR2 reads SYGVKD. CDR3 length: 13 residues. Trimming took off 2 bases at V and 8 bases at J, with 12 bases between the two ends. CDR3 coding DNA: TGTGCCATCAGTGAGGGGGACCTGGGAGAAGCTTTCTTT. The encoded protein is CAISEGDLGEAFF.

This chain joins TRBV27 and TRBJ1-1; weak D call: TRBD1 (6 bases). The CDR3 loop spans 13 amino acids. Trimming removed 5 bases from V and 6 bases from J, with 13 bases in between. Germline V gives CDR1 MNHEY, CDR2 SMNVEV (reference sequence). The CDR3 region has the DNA TGTGCCAGCAGTCCGTTACAGGGATCTGAAGCTTTCTTT. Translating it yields CASSPLQGSEAFF.

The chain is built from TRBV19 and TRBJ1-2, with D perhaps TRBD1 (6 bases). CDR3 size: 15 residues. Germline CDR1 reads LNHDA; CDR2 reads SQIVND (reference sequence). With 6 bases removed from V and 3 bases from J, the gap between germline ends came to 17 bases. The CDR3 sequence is CASRRTGGGHYGYTF. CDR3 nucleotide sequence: TGTGCCAGTAGGAGGACGGGAGGGGGGCACTATGGCTACACCTTC.

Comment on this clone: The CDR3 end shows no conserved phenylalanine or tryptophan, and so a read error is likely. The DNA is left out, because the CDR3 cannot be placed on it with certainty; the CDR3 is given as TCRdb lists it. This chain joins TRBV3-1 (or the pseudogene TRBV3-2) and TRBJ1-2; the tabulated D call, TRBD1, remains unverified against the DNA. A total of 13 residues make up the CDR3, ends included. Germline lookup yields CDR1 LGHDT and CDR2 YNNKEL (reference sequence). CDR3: CASSPGQGLALYL.

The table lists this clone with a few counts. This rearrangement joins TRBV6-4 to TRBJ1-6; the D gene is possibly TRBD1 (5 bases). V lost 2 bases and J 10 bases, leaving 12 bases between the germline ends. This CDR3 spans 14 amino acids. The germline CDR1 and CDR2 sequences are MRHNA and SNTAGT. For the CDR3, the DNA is TGTGCCAGCAGTGACGGGGCTTGGGGATCACCCCTCCACTTT. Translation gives CASSDGAWGSPLHF.

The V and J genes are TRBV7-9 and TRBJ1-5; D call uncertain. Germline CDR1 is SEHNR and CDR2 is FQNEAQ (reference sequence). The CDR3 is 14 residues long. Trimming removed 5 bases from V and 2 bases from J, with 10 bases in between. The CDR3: CASSKEGGNQPQHF. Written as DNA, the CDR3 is TGTGCCAGCAGCAAGGAGGGAGGCAATCAGCCCCAGCATTTT.

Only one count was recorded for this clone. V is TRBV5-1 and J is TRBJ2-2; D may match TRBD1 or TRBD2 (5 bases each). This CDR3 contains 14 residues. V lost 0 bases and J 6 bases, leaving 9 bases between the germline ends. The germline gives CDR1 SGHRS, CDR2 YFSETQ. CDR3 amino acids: CASSLAGLAGELFF. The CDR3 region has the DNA TGCGCCAGCAGCTTGGCGGGGCTCGCCGGGGAGCTGTTTTTT.

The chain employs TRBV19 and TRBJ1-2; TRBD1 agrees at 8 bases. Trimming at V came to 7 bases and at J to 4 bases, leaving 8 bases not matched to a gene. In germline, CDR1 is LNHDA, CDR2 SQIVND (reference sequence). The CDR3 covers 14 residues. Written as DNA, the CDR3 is TGTGCCAGTAAGCAGGGGGCACTCCCCTATGGCTACACCTTC. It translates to CASKQGALPYGYTF.

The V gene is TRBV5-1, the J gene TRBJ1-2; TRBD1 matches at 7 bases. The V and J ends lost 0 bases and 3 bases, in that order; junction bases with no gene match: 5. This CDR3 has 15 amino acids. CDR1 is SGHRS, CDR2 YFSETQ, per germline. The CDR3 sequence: CASSLGTGSYYGYTF. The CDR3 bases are TGCGCCAGCAGCTTGGGGACAGGTTCCTACTATGGCTACACCTTC. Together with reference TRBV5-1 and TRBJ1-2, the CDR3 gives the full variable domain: KAGVTQTPRYLIKTRGQQVTLSCSPISGHRSVSWYQQTPGQGLQFLFEYFSETQRNKGNFPGRFSGRQFSNSRSEMNVSTLELGDSALYLCASSLGTGSYYGYTFGSGTRLTVV.

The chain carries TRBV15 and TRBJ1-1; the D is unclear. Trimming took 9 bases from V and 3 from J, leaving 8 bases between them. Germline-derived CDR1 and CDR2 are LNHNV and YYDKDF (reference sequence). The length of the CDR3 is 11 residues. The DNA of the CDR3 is TGTGCCACACTGACGGACACTGAAGCTTTCTTT. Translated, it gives CATLTDTEAFF.

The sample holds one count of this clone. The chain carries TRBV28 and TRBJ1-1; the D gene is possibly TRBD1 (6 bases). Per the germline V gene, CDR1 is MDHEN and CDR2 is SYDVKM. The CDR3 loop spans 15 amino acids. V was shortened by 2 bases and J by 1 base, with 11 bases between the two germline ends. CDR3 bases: TGTGCCAGCAGTTTAGGTGGGGGGCCGAACACTGAAGCTTTCTTT. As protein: CASSLGGGPNTEAFF.

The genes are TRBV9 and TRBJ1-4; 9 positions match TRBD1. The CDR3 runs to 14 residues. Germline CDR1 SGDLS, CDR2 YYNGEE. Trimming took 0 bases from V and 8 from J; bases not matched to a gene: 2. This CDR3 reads CASSVEGTGEKLFF. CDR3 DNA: TGTGCCAGCAGCGTAGAGGGGACAGGGGAAAAACTGTTTTTT.

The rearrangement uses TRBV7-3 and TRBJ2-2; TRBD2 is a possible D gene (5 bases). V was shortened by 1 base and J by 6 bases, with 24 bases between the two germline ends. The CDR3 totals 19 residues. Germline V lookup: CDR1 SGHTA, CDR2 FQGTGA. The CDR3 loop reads CASSLNSPGMNGPSGELFF. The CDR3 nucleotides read TGTGCCAGCAGCTTAAACTCCCCGGGGATGAATGGACCTTCCGGGGAGCTGTTTTTT.

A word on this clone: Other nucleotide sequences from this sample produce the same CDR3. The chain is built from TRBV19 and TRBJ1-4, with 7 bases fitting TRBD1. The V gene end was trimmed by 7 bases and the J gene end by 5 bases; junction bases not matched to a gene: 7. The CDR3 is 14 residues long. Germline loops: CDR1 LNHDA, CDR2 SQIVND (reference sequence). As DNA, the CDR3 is TGTGCCAGTATTGACAGGGATGGGAATGAAAAACTGTTTTTT. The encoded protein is CASIDRDGNEKLFF.

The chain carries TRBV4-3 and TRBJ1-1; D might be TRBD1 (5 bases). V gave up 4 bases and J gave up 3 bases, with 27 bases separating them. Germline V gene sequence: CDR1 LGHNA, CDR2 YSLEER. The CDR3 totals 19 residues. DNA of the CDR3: TGCGCCAGCAGCCGCCAAACCGGGAGGGGCGCAGGTCCCGACACTGAAGCTTTCTTT. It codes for CASSRQTGRGAGPDTEAFF.

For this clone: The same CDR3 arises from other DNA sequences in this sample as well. In DNA, the CDR3 is TGTGCCAGCTCACCCCGCGGGGAGAACACTGAAGCTTTCTTT. Its translation is CASSPRGENTEAFF. The chain has TRBV18 and TRBJ1-1, with D uncertain. The V gene lost 3 bases and the J gene lost 1 base, with 9 bases spanning the gap. The germline V gene has CDR1 KGHSH and CDR2 LQKENI. The CDR3 has 14 residues.

CDR3 nucleotides: TGTGCCAGCTGGGCCTCCGGGACAGCGAACACCGGGGAGCTGTTTTTT. It encodes CASWASGTANTGELFF. The rearrangement uses TRBV28 and TRBJ2-2, with 7 bases identical to TRBD1. CDR3 length equals 16 residues. Germline assignment: CDR1 MDHEN and CDR2 SYDVKM. With V trimmed by 8 bases and J by 0 bases, 9 bases remained unmatched.

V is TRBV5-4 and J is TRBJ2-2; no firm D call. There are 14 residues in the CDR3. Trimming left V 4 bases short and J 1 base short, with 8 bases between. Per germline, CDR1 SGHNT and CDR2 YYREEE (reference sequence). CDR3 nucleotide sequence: TGTGCCAGCAGCCTCAGCCAGAACACCGGGGAGCTGTTTTTT. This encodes CASSLSQNTGELFF.

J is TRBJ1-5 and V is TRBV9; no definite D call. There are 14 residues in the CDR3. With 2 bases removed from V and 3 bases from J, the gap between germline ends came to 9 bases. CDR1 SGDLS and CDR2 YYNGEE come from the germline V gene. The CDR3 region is CASSVGETNQPQHF. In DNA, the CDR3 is TGTGCCAGCAGCGTTGGAGAGACCAATCAGCCCCAGCATTTT.

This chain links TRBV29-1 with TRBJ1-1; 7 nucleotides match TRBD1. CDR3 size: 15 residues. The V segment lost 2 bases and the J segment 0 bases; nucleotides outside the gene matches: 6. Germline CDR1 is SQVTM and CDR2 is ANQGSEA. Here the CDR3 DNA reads TGCAGCGTTGAATTCTTGACAGGGATGAACACTGAAGCTTTCTTT. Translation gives CSVEFLTGMNTEAFF.

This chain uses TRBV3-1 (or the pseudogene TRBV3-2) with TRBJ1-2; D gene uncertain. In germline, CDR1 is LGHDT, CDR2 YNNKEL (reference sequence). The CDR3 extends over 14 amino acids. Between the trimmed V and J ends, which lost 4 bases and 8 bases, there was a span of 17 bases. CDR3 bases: TGTGCCAGCAGCCCCTTCACCGGATCTGAAGGCTACACCTTC. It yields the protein CASSPFTGSEGYTF.

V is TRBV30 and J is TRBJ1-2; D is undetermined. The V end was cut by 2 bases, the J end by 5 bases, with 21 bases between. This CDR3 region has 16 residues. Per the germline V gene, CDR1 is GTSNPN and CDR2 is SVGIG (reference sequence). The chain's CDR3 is CAWSSTQGPPLYGYTF. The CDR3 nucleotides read TGTGCCTGGAGTTCTACGCAAGGGCCTCCTCTTTATGGCTACACCTTC.

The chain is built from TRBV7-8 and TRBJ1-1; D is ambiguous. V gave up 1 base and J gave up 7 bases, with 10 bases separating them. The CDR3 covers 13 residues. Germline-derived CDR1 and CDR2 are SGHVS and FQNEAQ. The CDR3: CASSLVTAVEAFF. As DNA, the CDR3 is TGTGCCAGCAGCTTAGTTACGGCAGTTGAAGCTTTCTTT.

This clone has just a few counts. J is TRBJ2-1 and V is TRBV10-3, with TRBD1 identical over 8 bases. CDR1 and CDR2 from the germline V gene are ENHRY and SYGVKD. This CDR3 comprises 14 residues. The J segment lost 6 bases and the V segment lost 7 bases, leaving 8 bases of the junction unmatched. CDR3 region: CAITKGQGANEQFF. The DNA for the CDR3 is TGTGCCATCACCAAAGGACAGGGAGCCAATGAGCAGTTCTTC.